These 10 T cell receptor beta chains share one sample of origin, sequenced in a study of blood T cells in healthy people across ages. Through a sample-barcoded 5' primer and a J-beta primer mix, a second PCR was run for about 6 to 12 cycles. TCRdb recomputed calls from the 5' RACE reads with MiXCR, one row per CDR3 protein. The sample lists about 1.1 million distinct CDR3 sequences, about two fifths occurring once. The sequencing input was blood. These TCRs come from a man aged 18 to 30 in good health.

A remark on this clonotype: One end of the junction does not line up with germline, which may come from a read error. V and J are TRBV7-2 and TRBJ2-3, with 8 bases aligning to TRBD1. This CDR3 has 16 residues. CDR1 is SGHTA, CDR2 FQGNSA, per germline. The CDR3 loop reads CVSSQQGVLLTDTQYF. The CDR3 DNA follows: TGTGTCAGCAGCCAACAGGGGGTCCTTCTCACAGATACGCAGTATTTT.

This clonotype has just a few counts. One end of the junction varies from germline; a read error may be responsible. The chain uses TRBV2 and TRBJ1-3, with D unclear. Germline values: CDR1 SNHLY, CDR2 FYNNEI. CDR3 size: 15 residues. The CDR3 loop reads CASSEDTIVTDTIYF. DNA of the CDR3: TGTGCCAGCAGCGAAGACACAATTGTGACGGACACCATATATTTT.

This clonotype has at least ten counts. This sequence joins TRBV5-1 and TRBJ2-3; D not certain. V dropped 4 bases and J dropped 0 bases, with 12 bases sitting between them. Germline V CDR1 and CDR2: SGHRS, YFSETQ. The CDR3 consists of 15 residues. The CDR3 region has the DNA TGCGCCAGCAGCCCCCAAGGAGCGAGCACAGATACGCAGTATTTT. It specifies CASSPQGASTDTQYF.

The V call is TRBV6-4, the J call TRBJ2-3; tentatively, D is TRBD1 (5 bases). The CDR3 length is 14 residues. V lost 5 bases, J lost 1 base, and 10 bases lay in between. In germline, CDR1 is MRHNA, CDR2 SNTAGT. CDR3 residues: CASSLDIGTDTQYF. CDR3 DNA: TGTGCCAGCAGTCTGGACATAGGCACAGATACGCAGTATTTT.

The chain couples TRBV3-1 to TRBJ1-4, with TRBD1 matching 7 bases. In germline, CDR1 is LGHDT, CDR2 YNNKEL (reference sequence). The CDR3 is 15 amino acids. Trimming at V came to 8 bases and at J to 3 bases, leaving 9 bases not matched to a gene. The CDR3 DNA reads TGTGCCAGCCGCCCCTCAGGGGGTTCTAATGAAAAACTGTTTTTT. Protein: CASRPSGGSNEKLFF.

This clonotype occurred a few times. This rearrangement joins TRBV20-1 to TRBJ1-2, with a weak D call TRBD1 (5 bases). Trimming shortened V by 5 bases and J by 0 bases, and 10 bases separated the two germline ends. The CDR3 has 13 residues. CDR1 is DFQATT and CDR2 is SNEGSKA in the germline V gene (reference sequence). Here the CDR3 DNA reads TGCAGTGCTCCGGGGCCCGCTAACTATGGCTACACCTTC. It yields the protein CSAPGPANYGYTF.

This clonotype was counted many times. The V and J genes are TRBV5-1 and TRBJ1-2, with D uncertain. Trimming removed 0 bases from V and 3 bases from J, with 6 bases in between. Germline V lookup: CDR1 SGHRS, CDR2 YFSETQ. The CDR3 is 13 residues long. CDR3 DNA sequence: TGCGCCAGCAGCTTGGACAGATACTATGGCTACACCTTC. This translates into CASSLDRYYGYTF.

The CDR3 loop reads CASSWEPQPQHF. The CDR3 DNA reads TGTGCCAGCAGTTGGGAGCCTCAGCCCCAGCATTTT. The J gene is TRBJ1-5, the V gene TRBV28, with no clear D. Germline-derived CDR1 and CDR2 are MDHEN and SYDVKM. V lost 4 bases and J 6 bases, leaving 7 bases between the germline ends. The CDR3 has 12 residues.

CDR3 coding DNA: TGTGCCAGCAGTGAAAGACGGGGGGTGAACACTGAAGCTTTCTTT. Amino acids: CASSERRGVNTEAFF. V is TRBV2 and J is TRBJ1-1; TRBD1 is a possible D gene (5 bases). Germline lookup yields CDR1 SNHLY and CDR2 FYNNEI. The CDR3 covers 15 residues. V lost 2 bases and J lost 0, with 10 bases in between.

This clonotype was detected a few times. CDR3 protein: CASSLFPPELPRDSPLHF. Here the CDR3 DNA reads TGTGCCAGCAGCCTCTTCCCTCCCGAACTCCCTCGCGATTCACCCCTCCACTTT. The chain employs TRBV6-1 and TRBJ1-6, with unresolved D. Germline V gives CDR1 MNHNS, CDR2 SASEGT. V was shortened by 6 bases and J by 8 bases, with 26 bases between the two germline ends. The CDR3 is 18 residues long.